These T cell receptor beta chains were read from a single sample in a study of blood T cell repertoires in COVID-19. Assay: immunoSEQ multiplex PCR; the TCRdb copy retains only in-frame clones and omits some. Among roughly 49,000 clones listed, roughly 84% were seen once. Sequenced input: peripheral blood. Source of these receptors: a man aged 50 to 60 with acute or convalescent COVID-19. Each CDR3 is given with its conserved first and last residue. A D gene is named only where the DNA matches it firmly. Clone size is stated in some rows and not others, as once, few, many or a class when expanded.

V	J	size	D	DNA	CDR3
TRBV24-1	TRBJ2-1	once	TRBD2	TGTGCCACCAGTCCCCAGCGGGGGTTTGGTGAGCAGTTCTTC	CATSPQRGFGEQFF
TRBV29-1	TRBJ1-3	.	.	TGCAGCGTTGCCAGGGACTCTGGAAACACCATATATTTT	CSVARDSGNTIYF
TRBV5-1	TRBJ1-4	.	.	TGCGCCAGCAGCTTGGATACAGAAAAACTGTTTTTT	CASSLDTEKLFF
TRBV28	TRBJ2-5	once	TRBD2	TGTGCCAGCAGGCGACCTAGCGGGGGAGAGACCCAGTACTTC	CASRRPSGGETQYF
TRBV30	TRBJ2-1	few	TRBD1	TGTGCCTGGAGTGTACGGTTCCGGGACAGGGCGCGAAATGAGCAGTTCTTC	CAWSVRFRDRARNEQFF
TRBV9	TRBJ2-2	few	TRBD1	TGTGCCAGCAGCGAACAGGGGGCATCGTCCGGGGAGCTGTTTTTT	CASSEQGASSGELFF
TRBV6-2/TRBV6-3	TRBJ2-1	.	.	TGTGCCAGCAGTACCCCGGGGATCTCCTACAATGAGCAGTTCTTC	CASSTPGISYNEQFF
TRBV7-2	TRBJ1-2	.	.	TGTGCCAGCAGCCCCGGACAAAACTATGGCTACACCTTC	CASSPGQNYGYTF
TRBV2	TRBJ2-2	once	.	TGTGCCAGCAGTGGTGGTCAGGGTGGCACCGGGGAGCTGTTTTTT	CASSGGQGGTGELFF
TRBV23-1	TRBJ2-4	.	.	TGCGCCAGCAGTCAATCTGAGCACTCCGGGGACATTCAGTACTTC	CASSQSEHSGDIQYF
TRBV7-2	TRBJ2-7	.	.	TGTGCCAGCAGCTTAGCGAAGGGGTACGAGCAGTACTTC	CASSLAKGYEQYF
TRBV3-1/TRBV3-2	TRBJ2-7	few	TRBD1	TGTGCCAGCAGCCTTCCGGGACAGGGCTACGAGCAGTACTTC	CASSLPGQGYEQYF
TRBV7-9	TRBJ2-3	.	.	TGTGCCAGCAGCTTAGGACACGATACGCAGTATTTT	CASSLGHDTQYF
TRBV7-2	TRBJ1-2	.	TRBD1	TGTGCCAGCAGCTCCGCCGGGGCAGGGGGCTTAGGCTACACCTTC	CASSSAGAGGLGYTF
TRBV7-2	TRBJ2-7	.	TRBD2	TGTGCCAGCAGCATCAGGACTAGCGGACTCGAGCAGTACTTC	CASSIRTSGLEQYF
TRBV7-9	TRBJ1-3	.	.	TGTGCCAGCAGCTGGTTGACAGGAAACACCATATATTTT	CASSWLTGNTIYF
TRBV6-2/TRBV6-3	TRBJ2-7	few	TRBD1	TGTGCCAGCAGTTATATTGTGGGACAGAAGATTGGCGAGCAGTACTTC	CASSYIVGQKIGEQYF
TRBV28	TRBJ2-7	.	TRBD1	TGTGCCAGCAGTTTATTGGGACAGGGGGTATCATGGAACGAGCAGTACTTC	CASSLLGQGVSWNEQYF
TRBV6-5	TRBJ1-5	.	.	TGTGCCAGCAGTCCCCTGACAGGCAACAATCAGCCCCAGCATTTT	CASSPLTGNNQPQHF
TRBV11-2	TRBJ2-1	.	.	TGTGCCAGCAGCCCTCCGTGGGACTTACACAATGAGCAGTTCTTC	CASSPPWDLHNEQFF
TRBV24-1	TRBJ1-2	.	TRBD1	TGTGCCACCAGTGACTCCGGACAGGCCTCCTATGGCTACACCTTC	CATSDSGQASYGYTF
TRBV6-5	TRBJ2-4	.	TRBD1	TGTGCCAGCACTCCGGGACAGGGGGCCAAAAACATTCAGTACTTC	CASTPGQGAKNIQYF
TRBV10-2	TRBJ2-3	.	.	TGCGCCAGCAGTGAGTTCGCGGCGGGACGAGCCCTGTATTTT	CASSEFAAGRALYF
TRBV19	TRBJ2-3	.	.	TGTGCCAGTAGTCGCCTACAGGGTTCCGATACGCAGTATTTT	CASSRLQGSDTQYF
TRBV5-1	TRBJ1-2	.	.	TGCGCCAGCGCAACCCAGGCAGACTATGGCTACACCTTC	CASATQADYGYTF
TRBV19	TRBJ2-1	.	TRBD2	TGTGCCAGTAGTTCACCTGGACTAGCGGGAGGGTTCTACAATGAGCAGTTCTTC	CASSSPGLAGGFYNEQFF
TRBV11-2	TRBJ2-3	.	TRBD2	TGTGCCAGCAGCCCGGTAGCGGGAGCCGGGGATACGCAGTATTTT	CASSPVAGAGDTQYF
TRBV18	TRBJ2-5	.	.	TGTGCCAGCTCACTAAGACTCCAAGAGACCCAGTACTTC	CASSLRLQETQYF
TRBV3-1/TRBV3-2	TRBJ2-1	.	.	TGTGCCAGCAGCCTCTCCATTGAGGCCTACAATGAGCAGTTCTTC	CASSLSIEAYNEQFF
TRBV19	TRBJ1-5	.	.	TGTGCCAGTAGAGGGGACAATCAGCCCCAGCATTTT	CASRGDNQPQHF